This T cell receptor (beta chain) was captured by sequencing in a study of cytomegalovirus exposure and HLA in healthy donors. Study-level results: Indistinguishable V segments, including TRBV6-2 and TRBV6-3, were excluded.

A multiplex PCR was run with 60 Vbeta primers and 13 Jbeta primers. Using immunoSEQ multiplex PCR, the repertoire was profiled, and TCRdb retains in-frame clones only, with some absent. The table shows some 150,000 clones, with 70% to 80% occurring only once. As regards this clone: The antigen remains unidentified.

V shed 5 bases, J shed 4 bases, and the junction held 6 bases outside the gene matches. CDR1 MNHNS and CDR2 SASEGT come from the germline V gene. The CDR3 length is 15 residues. The sequencing input was PBMCs. The chain has TRBV6-1 and TRBJ2-5; TRBD1 matches at 11 bases. This TCR was sampled from a young man in good health and CMV-seropositive. CDR3 loop: CASSKGTGGRETQYF. CDR3 DNA: TGTGCCAGCAGTAAGGGGACAGGGGGTCGAGAGACCCAGTACTTC.